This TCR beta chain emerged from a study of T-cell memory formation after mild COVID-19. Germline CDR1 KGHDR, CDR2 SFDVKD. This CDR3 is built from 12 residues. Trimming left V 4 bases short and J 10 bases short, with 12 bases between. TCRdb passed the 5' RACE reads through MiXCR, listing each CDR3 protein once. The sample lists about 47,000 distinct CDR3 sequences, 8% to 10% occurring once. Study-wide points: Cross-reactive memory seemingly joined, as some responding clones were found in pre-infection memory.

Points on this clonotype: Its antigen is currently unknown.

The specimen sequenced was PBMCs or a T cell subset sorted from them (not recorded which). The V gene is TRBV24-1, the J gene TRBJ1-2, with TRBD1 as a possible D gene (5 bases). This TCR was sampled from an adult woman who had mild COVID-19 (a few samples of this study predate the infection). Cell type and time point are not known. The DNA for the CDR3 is TGTGCCACCAGTGAGACCCACGGACACTACACCTTC. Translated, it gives CATSETHGHYTF.